This record covers a single TCR beta chain. Its antigen is unknown. The CDR3 consists of 16 residues. Germline CDR1 and CDR2: MNHEY and SVGEGT. V dropped 6 bases and J dropped 5 bases, with 20 bases sitting between them. The data originate from a study of T-cell memory formation after mild COVID-19. MiXCR, run by TCRdb on the 5' RACE reads, gives a single entry per CDR3 protein. The sample has some 210,000 distinct CDR3 sequences, 10% to 13% seen once. Broader study findings: The CD4+ clones that contracted clustered mainly within CM and EM, and the CD8+ clones concentrated in EMRA. Researchers found some responding clones in pre-infection memory, a sign that cross-reactive memory joined.

The receptor's source is a man aged 18 to 29 who had mild COVID-19 (a few samples of this study predate the infection). Cell type and time point are not known. The gene calls are TRBV6-2 or TRBV6-3 and TRBJ1-5, with D tentatively TRBD1 (5 bases). Sequencing used PBMCs or a T cell subset sorted from them (not recorded which). The DNA of the CDR3 is TGTGCCAGCAGACGGGACGACCCCCTGGGGTATCAGCCCCAGCATTTT. Translation gives CASRRDDPLGYQPQHF.